The 4 T cell receptor beta chains below were found in one sample sequenced in a study of T cell repertoires in cytomegalovirus infection. TCRdb re-called the reads with MiXCR, one entry per CDR3 protein. Counted here are about 260,000 distinct CDR3 sequences, roughly an eighth occurring once; the ten biggest clones make up 8.5% to 10%. The sample was PBMCs. The source is a human donor in good health (CMV status not recorded). Some clones in this sample may be carry-over from other donors' samples.

This clonotype has more than one count but fewer than ten. V gene TRBV29-1 combines with J gene TRBJ1-2; D remains unclear. Germline lookup yields CDR1 SQVTM and CDR2 ANQGSEA. V was shortened by 5 bases and J by 4 bases, with 11 bases between the two germline ends. CDR3 length: 12 amino acids. The CDR3 coding sequence is TGCAGCGTTAGGGAAAGCGTCTATGGCTACACCTTC. Translation: CSVRESVYGYTF.

The gene calls are TRBV6-6 and TRBJ1-3, with a tentative D call TRBD1 (5 bases). This CDR3 is built from 16 residues. Trimming cost V 5 bases and J 0 bases, with 14 bases left between them. CDR1 MNHNY and CDR2 SVGAGI come from the germline V gene (reference sequence). CDR3 protein: CASSQTVILSGNTIYF. DNA for the CDR3: TGTGCCAGCAGTCAGACAGTGATCCTCTCTGGAAACACCATATATTTT.

V and J are TRBV2 and TRBJ1-1; maybe TRBD1 (5 bases). The germline gives CDR1 SNHLY, CDR2 FYNNEI. The CDR3 covers 13 residues. V shed 3 bases and J shed 5 bases, with 10 bases lying between them. CDR3 nucleotides: TGTGCCAGCAGTGAGAGGGGCAGGACTGAAGCTTTCTTT. Translating gives CASSERGRTEAFF.

This clonotype showed up just a few times. The rearrangement uses TRBV7-2 and TRBJ2-7; 7 positions match TRBD2. After removal of 5 bases from V and 0 bases from J, the junction contained 7 bases not matched to a gene. The V gene's germline CDR1 is SGHTA and CDR2 FQGNSA. The CDR3 runs to 15 residues. CDR3 coding DNA: TGTGCCAGCAGCCAGCTAGCGGTTAGCTCCTACGAGCAGTACTTC. It yields the protein CASSQLAVSSYEQYF.